Listed below are T cell receptor beta chains from one sample, sequenced in a study of T cells in Graves' hyperthyroidism and ophthalmopathy. MiXCR was run by TCRdb on the multiplex PCR reads, yielding one entry per CDR3 protein. The repertoire consists of 92,000 or so distinct CDR3 sequences, with under 65% occurring once and the leading ten covering about 25%. What was sequenced was blood. The receptor source for this set is a woman in her thirties or forties with Graves' hyperthyroidism. Each CDR3 is given with its conserved first and last residue. A D gene is named only where the DNA matches it firmly. A clone size is listed for some rows: how often the clone was seen (once, few, many), or a class if it is expanded.

size: NA; V: TRBV12-3/TRBV12-4; D: NA; J: TRBJ2-2; CDR3: CASSLAGGRFGELFF; DNA: TGTGCCAGCAGTTTAGCGGGGGGGCGCTTCGGGGAGCTGTTTTTT
size: many; V: TRBV7-2; D: TRBD1; J: TRBJ1-2; CDR3: CASSLVTDRGHGYTF; DNA: TGTGCCAGCAGCTTAGTTACGGACAGGGGTCATGGCTACACCTTC
size: NA; V: TRBV29-1; D: NA; J: TRBJ1-2; CDR3: CSVDGLGSLYGYAF; DNA: TGCAGCGTTGACGGTCTGGGTTCACTCTATGGCTATGCCTTC
size: many; V: TRBV4-1; D: NA; J: TRBJ2-5; CDR3: CASSQGWDRGQGLATQYF; DNA: TGCGCCAGCAGCCAAGGTTGGGACCGGGGGCAGGGGTTGGCGACCCAGTACTTC
size: many; V: TRBV7-8; D: NA; J: TRBJ2-7; CDR3: CASSDTYEQYF; DNA: TGTGCCAGCAGCGACACCTACGAGCAGTACTTC
size: NA; V: TRBV20-1; D: TRBD2; J: TRBJ2-7; CDR3: CSATSGSGSEQYF; DNA: TGCAGTGCCACTAGCGGGAGCGGATCCGAGCAGTACTTC
size: many; V: TRBV7-2; D: TRBD2; J: TRBJ2-2; CDR3: CASSQGSGRADGELFF; DNA: TGTGCCAGCAGCCAAGGAAGCGGGAGGGCGGACGGGGAGCTGTTTTTT
size: many; V: TRBV4-1; D: NA; J: TRBJ2-7; CDR3: CASSRQTRGEQYF; DNA: TGCGCCAGCAGCCGTCAGACGCGGGGCGAGCAGTACTTC
size: NA; V: TRBV5-4; D: TRBD2; J: TRBJ2-5; CDR3: CASRAGTSGSRETQYF; DNA: TGTGCCAGCAGAGCCGGGACTAGCGGGAGCAGGGAGACCCAGTACTTC
size: many; V: TRBV20-1; D: TRBD1; J: TRBJ2-3; CDR3: CSARAATGWVTDTQYF; DNA: TGCAGTGCTAGAGCGGCGACAGGGTGGGTCACAGATACGCAGTATTTT
size: many; V: TRBV6-5; D: NA; J: TRBJ2-7; CDR3: CASSSPASGSGTYEQYF; DNA: TGTGCCAGCAGTTCCCCGGCCTCAGGTAGCGGTACCTACGAGCAGTACTTC